This TCR beta chain originates from a study of regulatory T cells in long-lasting Graves disease. V was clipped by 4 bases and J by 0 bases, with 11 bases between them. The CDR3 consists of 15 residues. CDR1 is SGHRS and CDR2 is YFSETQ in the germline V gene. This clonotype was detected many times. Its specificity is not known. Study-level findings and limits: Sample size was small, which may have lowered accuracy.

Investigators prepared the TCR beta libraries by applying iRepertoire HTBI primers and Arm-PCR of CDR3 regions. TCRdb called the multiplex PCR reads again in MiXCR, with one record for every CDR3 protein. The profile covers some 490,000 distinct CDR3 sequences, with around 12% appearing a single time and roughly 8.9% taken by the ten largest. Time point in this sample: newly diagnosed GD, antithyroid drugs for less than 3 months. There was RNA extracted from PBMCs, and the TCR library was made from it. These data are also associated with another study on T cells in Graves' hyperthyroidism and ophthalmopathy.

V is TRBV5-1 and J is TRBJ2-1, with TRBD1 as a possible D gene (5 bases). This sequence originates from a woman in her 30s with Graves disease. Sequenced here: peripheral blood mononuclear cells (PBMCs), sampled at new diagnosis, from a patient treated with antithyroid drugs. The CDR3 loop is CASSEQVGSYNEQFF. CDR3 in DNA: TGCGCCAGCAGCGAACAGGTGGGCTCCTACAATGAGCAGTTCTTC. The whole variable domain, filled in from reference TRBV5-1 and TRBJ2-1, reads KAGVTQTPRYLIKTRGQQVTLSCSPISGHRSVSWYQQTPGQGLQFLFEYFSETQRNKGNFPGRFSGRQFSNSRSEMNVSTLELGDSALYLCASSEQVGSYNEQFFGPGTRLTVL.